The present T cell receptor (beta chain) was sequenced within a study of blood T cell repertoires in COVID-19 (dated by TCRdb to the early 2020s). Study-level background: Samples from collaborators originated in the United States, Italy and Spain and spanned both the acute and convalescent phases of COVID-19. The material from the prospective study consisted of cDNA or gDNA derived from T cells, B-cell-depleted T cells, or PBMCs. Where available, HLA class I and class II types were taken from metadata supplied by the sample provider and were not determined by assay-based typing. Samples were obtained from the ongoing ImmuneRACE study (first 160 participants) and from over 1,000 subjects provided by 6 global collaborators. The repertoires were made available in a free public database intended to serve as a resource for research on the immune response to SARS-CoV-2. The dataset comprised deeply sampled blood TCRbeta repertoires from subjects exposed to, actively infected with, or recovered from COVID-19. A de-identified subject ID, COVID-19 status, age in years and sex were almost always included in the sample metadata.

Notes on this clone: Its antigen specificity is not known. Base quality data are lacking; no much larger clone is found one base away.

CDR1 is given as SGHDN and CDR2 as FVKESK, both from the germline V gene. Counted from cysteine to phenylalanine, this CDR3 has 16 amino acids. Only the CDR3 portion is preserved as DNA: 48 bases, with reading frame beginning at the first base. The junction shows trimming of 4 bases on V and 0 bases on J, and the gene matches do not reach 6 bases of it. Findings and caveats that apply to the study as a whole: How much clinical and demographic metadata was included differed by source and by participant, and the metadata was provided uncurated.

The immunoSEQ Assay, a bias-controlled multiplex PCR, was used to amplify TCRbeta CDR3 regions from genomic DNA. As for how the authors treated the data: The number of nucleated cells in each sample was estimated from the amplification of reference gene primers within the assay. To quantify the absolute abundance of each unique TCRbeta CDR3 rearrangement, sequence reads were collapsed and filtered. For each sample, productive Simpson clonality was calculated as the square root of Simpson's diversity index across productive rearrangements. Sourced from immuneACCESS, this table was stored by TCRdb with only in-frame sequences that have V and J called. A share of the clones is absent; for the studies checked, an unresolved V gene accounts for under half, and the remainder has no known explanation. From that table come the V and J calls and clone size; the DNA was used to work out D and trimming. The sample table holds about 170,000 clones, of which under 95% were seen once. In total, the top ten clones hold approximately 5% of the sample.

At one collaborating source in Seattle, patients were enrolled during active infection and were followed longitudinally through the course of disease. Collaborating institutions collected whole blood in K2EDTA tubes following their own protocols. For TCRbeta analysis, collaborators shipped samples in one of three forms: frozen whole blood, isolated PBMCs, or DNA extracted from either of those sample types. The V gene is TRBV14 and the J gene is TRBJ1-2; 9 bases in between match TRBD1. The specimen sequenced was peripheral blood. This TCR derives from a man between 18 and 35 years old with COVID-19, enrolled during active disease. The base sequence is TGTGCCAGCAGCCCGTACAGGGGGCCTACTAACTATGGCTACACCTTC. Translated, it reads CASSPYRGPTNYGYTF.